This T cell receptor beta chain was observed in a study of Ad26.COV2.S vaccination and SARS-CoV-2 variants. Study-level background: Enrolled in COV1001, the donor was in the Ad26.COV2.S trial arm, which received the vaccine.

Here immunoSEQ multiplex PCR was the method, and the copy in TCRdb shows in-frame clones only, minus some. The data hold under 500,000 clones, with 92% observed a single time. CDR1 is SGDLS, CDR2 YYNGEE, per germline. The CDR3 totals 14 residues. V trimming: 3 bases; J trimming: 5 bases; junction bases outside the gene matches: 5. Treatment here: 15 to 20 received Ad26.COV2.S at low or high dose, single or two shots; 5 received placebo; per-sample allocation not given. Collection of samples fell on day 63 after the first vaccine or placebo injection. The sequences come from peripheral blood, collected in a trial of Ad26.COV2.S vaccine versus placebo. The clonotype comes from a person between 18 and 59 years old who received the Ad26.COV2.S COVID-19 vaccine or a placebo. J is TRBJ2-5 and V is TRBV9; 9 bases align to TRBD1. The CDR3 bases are TGTGCCAGCAGCGACAGGGGGCACTGGGAGACCCAGTACTTC. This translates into CASSDRGHWETQYF.